Presented here are 6 T cell receptor beta chains from one specimen sequenced in a study of blood T cell repertoires in COVID-19. The data were produced by immunoSEQ multiplex PCR, yet TCRdb's version contains in-frame clones alone and is incomplete. The repertoire includes over 300,000 clones, 65% to 85% of them detected once, and approximately 1.1% sits in the top ten. The source material was peripheral blood. These receptors all come from a woman aged 45 to 65 with acute or convalescent COVID-19.

J is TRBJ2-5 and V is TRBV30; D remains ambiguous. The CDR3 covers 13 residues. The V end was cut by 2 bases, the J end by 0 bases, with 7 bases between. Looked up from germline, CDR1 is GTSNPN and CDR2 is SVGIG (reference sequence). CDR3 DNA sequence: TGTGCCTGGAGTCTCCCGTACCAAGAGACCCAGTACTTC. Translation: CAWSLPYQETQYF.

This chain connects TRBV19 to TRBJ1-1; no firm D call. This CDR3 region has 14 residues. The V end lost 1 base, the J end lost 5 bases, and 11 bases lay between the germline ends. Germline lookup yields CDR1 LNHDA and CDR2 SQIVND (reference sequence). The CDR3 loop is CASSIGSKETEAFF. The CDR3, as DNA: TGTGCCAGTAGTATAGGGTCCAAAGAGACTGAAGCTTTCTTT.

The gene calls are TRBV7-2 and TRBJ2-1; D is possibly TRBD2 (6 bases). This CDR3 region has 16 residues. V lost 0 bases to trimming and J lost 4 bases, with 13 bases between them. Germline lookup yields CDR1 SGHTA and CDR2 FQGNSA. CDR3 sequence reads: CASSLARSGSYNEQFF. The CDR3 DNA reads TGTGCCAGCAGCTTAGCGCGAAGCGGGTCGTACAATGAGCAGTTCTTC.

The V gene is TRBV6-5, the J gene TRBJ2-7; 11 bases align to TRBD1. V was pared by 6 bases and J by 5 bases, with 3 bases of the junction left unmatched. CDR1 and CDR2 (germline): MNHEY, SVGAGI. The CDR3 contains 13 residues. CDR3 nucleotide sequence: TGTGCCAGCAGCTGGGACAGGGGGAACGAGCAGTACGTC. It yields the protein CASSWDRGNEQYV.

The J gene is TRBJ1-6, the V gene TRBV29-1; TRBD1 is a possible D gene (5 bases). This CDR3 is built from 13 residues. Trimming cost V 5 bases and J 5 bases, with 10 bases left between them. Germline assignment: CDR1 SQVTM and CDR2 ANQGSEA. CDR3 sequence reads: CSVQTANNSPLHF. CDR3 in DNA: TGCAGCGTTCAGACAGCAAATAATTCACCCCTCCACTTT. The full variable domain, its missing parts supplied by reference TRBV29-1 and TRBJ1-6, is SAVISQKPSRDICQRGTSLTIQCQVDSQVTMMFWYRQQPGQSLTLIATANQGSEATYESGFVIDKFPISRPNLTFSTLTVSNMSPEDSSIYLCSVQTANNSPLHFGNGTRLTVT.

The rearrangement joins TRBV7-2 to TRBJ1-5; 9 nucleotides agree with TRBD1. Losses at the gene ends were 5 bases for V and 6 bases for J; bases not matched to a gene: 5. The CDR3 extends over 14 amino acids. Germline loops: CDR1 SGHTA, CDR2 FQGNSA. CDR3 DNA sequence: TGTGCCAGCAGCCTCGACAGGGGGGTTCAGCCCCAGCATTTT. Amino acid sequence: CASSLDRGVQPQHF.